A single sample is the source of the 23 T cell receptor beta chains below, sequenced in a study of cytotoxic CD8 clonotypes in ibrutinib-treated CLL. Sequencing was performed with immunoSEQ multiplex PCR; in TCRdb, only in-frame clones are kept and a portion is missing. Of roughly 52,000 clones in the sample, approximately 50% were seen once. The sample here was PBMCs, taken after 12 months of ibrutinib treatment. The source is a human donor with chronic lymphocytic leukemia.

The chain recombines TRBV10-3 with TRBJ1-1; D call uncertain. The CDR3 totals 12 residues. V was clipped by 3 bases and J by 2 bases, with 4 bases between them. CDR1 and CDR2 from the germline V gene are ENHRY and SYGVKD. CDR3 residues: CAISDVNTEAFF. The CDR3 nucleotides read TGTGCCATCAGTGACGTTAACACTGAAGCTTTCTTT.

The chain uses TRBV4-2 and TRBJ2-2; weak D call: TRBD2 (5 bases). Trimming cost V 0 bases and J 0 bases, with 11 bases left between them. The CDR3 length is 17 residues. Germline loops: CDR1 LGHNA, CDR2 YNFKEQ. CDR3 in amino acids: CASSQDRGRSNTGELFF. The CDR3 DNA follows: TGTGCCAGCAGCCAAGATCGCGGGCGCTCGAACACCGGGGAGCTGTTTTTT.

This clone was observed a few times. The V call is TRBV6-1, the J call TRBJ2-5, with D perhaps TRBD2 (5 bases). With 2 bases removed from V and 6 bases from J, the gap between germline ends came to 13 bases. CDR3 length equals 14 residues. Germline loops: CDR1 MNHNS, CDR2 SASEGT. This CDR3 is CASSENEGSKTQYF. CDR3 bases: TGTGCCAGCAGTGAAAACGAGGGCTCGAAGACCCAGTACTTC.

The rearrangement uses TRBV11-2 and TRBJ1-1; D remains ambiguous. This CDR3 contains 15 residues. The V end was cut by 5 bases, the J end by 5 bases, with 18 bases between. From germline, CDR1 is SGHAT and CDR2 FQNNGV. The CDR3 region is CASSLPYGERTEAFF. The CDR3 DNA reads TGTGCCAGCAGCCTGCCCTACGGCGAAAGGACTGAAGCTTTCTTT. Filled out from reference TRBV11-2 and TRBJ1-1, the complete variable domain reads EAGVAQSPRYKIIEKRQSVAFWCNPISGHATLYWYQQILGQGPKLLIQFQNNGVVDDSQLPKDRFSAERLKGVDSTLKIQPAKLEDSAVYLCASSLPYGERTEAFFGQGTRLTVV.

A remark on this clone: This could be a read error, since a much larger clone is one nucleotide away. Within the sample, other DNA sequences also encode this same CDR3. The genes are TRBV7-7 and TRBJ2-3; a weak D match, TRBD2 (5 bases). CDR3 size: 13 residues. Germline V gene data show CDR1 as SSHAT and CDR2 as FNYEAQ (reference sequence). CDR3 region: CASSLSGTDTQYF. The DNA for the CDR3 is TGTGCTAGCAGCTTAAGCGGTACAGATACGCAGTATTTT.

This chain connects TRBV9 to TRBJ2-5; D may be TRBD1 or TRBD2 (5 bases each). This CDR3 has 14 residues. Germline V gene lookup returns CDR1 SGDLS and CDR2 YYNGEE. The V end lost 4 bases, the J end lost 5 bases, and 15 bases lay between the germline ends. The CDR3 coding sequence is TGTGCCAGCAGCACGGGACCCTCAGATGAGACCCAGTACTTC. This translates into CASSTGPSDETQYF.

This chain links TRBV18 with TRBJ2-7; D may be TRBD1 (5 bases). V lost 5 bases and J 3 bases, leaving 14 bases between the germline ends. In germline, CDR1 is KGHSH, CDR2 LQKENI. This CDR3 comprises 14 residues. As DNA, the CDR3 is TGTGCCAGCTCAGTCGAGACAGATGTCTACGAGCAGTACTTC. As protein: CASSVETDVYEQYF. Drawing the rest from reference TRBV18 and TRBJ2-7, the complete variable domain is NAGVMQNPRHLVRRRGQEARLRCSPMKGHSHVYWYRQLPEEGLKFMVYLQKENIIDESGMPKERFSAEFPKEGPSILRIQQVVRGDSAAYFCASSVETDVYEQYFGPGTRLTVT.

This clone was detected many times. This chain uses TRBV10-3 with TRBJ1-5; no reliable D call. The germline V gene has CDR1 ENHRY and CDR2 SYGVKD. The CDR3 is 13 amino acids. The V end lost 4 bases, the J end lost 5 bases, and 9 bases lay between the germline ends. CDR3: CAISGTADQPQHF. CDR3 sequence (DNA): TGTGCCATCAGTGGTACCGCTGATCAGCCCCAGCATTTT.

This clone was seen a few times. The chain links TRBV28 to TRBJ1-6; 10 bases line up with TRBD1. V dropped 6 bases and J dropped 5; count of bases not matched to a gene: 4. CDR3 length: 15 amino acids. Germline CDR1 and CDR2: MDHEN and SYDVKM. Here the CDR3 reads CASRPGQGNNSPLHF. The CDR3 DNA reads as TGTGCCAGCAGACCGGGACAGGGGAATAATTCACCCCTCCACTTT.

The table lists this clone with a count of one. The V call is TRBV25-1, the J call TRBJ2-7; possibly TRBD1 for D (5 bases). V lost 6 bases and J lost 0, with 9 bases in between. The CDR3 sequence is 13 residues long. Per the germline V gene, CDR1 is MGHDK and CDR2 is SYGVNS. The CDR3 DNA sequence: TGTGCCAGCAGCCCAGGGTTCTCCTACGAGCAGTACTTC. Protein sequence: CASSPGFSYEQYF.

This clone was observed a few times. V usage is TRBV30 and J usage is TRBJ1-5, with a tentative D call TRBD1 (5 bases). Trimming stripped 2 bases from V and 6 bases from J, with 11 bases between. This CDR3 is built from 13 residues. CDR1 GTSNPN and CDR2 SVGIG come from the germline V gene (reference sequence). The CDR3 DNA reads TGTGCCTGGAGTAGTGACAGTAGTCAGCCCCAGCATTTT. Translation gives CAWSSDSSQPQHF.

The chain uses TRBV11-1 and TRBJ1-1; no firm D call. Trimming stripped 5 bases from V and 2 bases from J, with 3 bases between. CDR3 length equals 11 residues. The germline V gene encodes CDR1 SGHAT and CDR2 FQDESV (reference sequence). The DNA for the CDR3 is TGTGCCAGCAGCGACAACACTGAAGCTTTCTTT. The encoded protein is CASSDNTEAFF.

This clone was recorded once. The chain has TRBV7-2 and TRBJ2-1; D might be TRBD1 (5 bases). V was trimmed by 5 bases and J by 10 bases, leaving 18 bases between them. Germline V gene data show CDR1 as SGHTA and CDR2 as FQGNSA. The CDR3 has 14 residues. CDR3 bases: TGTGCCAGCAGCCTCATACTCGACAGCAGGGAGCAGTTCTTC. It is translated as CASSLILDSREQFF. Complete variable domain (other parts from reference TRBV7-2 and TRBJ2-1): GAGVSQSPSNKVTEKGKDVELRCDPISGHTALYWYRQSLGQGLEFLIYFQGNSAPDKSGLPSDRFSAERTGGSVSTLTIQRTQQEDSAVYLCASSLILDSREQFFGPGTRLTVL.

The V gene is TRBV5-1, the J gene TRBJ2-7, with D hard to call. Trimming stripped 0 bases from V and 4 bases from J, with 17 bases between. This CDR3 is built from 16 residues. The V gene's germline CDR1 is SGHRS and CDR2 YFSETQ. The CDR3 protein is CASSLGLNRPEYEQYF. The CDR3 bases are TGCGCCAGCAGCTTGGGGCTCAATCGCCCAGAATACGAGCAGTACTTC.

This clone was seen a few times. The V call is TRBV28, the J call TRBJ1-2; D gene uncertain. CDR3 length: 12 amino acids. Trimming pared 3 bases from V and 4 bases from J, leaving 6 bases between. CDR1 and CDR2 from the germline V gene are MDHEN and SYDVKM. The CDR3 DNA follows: TGTGCCAGCAGTTTCCAGACCTATGGCTACACCTTC. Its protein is CASSFQTYGYTF.

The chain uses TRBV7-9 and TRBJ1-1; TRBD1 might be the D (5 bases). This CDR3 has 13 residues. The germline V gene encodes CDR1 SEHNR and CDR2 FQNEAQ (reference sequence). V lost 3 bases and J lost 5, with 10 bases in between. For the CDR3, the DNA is TGTGCCAGCAGCTTTTGGGGGGGTACTGAAGCTTTCTTT. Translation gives CASSFWGGTEAFF.

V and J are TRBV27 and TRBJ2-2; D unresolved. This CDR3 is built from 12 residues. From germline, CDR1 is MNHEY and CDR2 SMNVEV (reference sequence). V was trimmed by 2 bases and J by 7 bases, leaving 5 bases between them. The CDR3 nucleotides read TGTGCCAGCAGTTTAAGGAGCGGGGAGCTGTTTTTT. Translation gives CASSLRSGELFF.

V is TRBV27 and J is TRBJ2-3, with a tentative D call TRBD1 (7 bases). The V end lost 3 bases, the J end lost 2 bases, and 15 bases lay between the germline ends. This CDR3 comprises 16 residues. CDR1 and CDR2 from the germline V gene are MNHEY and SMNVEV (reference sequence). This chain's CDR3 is CASSLGGQIITDTQYF. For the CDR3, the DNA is TGTGCCAGCAGTTTGGGGGGACAGATAATCACAGATACGCAGTATTTT.

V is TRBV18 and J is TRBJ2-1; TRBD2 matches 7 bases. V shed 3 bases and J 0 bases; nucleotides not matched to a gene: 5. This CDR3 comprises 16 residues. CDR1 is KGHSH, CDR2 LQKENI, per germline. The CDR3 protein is CASSPSGRSSYNEQFF. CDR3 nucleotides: TGTGCCAGCTCACCTAGCGGGCGGAGCTCCTACAATGAGCAGTTCTTC.

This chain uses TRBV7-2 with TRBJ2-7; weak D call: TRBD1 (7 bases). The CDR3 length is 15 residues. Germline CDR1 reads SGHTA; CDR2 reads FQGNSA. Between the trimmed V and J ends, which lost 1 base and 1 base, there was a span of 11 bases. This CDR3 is CASSLEAGGSYEQYF. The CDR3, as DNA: TGTGCCAGCAGCTTAGAAGCAGGGGGGTCCTACGAGCAGTACTTC. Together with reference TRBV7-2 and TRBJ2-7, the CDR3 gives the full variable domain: GAGVSQSPSNKVTEKGKDVELRCDPISGHTALYWYRQSLGQGLEFLIYFQGNSAPDKSGLPSDRFSAERTGGSVSTLTIQRTQQEDSAVYLCASSLEAGGSYEQYFGPGTRLTVT.

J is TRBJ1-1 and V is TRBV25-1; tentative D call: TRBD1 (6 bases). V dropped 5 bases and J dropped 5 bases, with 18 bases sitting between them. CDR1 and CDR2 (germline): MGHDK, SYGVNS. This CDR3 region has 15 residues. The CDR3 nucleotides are TGTGCCAGCAGTCCGTCCCCAGGGGTTGTGACTGAAGCTTTCTTT. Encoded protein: CASSPSPGVVTEAFF. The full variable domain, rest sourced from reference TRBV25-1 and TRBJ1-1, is EADIYQTPRYLVIGTGKKITLECSQTMGHDKMYWYQQDPGMELHLIHYSYGVNSTEKGDLSSESTVSRIRTEHFPLTLESARPSHTSQYLCASSPSPGVVTEAFFGQGTRLTVV.

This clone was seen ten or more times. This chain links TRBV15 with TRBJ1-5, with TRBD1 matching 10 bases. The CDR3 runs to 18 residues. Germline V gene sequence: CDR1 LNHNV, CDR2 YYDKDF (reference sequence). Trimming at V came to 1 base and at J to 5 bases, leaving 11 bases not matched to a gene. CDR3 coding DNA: TGTGCCACCAGCAGAGGGGACAGGGGATTGGGGGTCTATCAGCCCCAGCATTTT. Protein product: CATSRGDRGLGVYQPQHF.

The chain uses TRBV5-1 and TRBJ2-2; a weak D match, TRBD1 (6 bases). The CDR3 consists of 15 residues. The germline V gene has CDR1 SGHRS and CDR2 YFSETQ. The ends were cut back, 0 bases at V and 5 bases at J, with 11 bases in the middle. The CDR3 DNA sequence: TGCGCCAGCAGCTTGGAGATACAGGGAACCGGGGAGCTGTTTTTT. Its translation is CASSLEIQGTGELFF. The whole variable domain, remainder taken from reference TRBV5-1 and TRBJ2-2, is KAGVTQTPRYLIKTRGQQVTLSCSPISGHRSVSWYQQTPGQGLQFLFEYFSETQRNKGNFPGRFSGRQFSNSRSEMNVSTLELGDSALYLCASSLEIQGTGELFFGEGSRLTVL.